The source of this T cell receptor (beta chain) is a study of cytomegalovirus exposure and HLA in healthy donors. Whole-study findings and limits: Sequences of the TCR beta chain were said to predict the HLA-A and HLA-B alleles of most subjects accurately. Being productive about 87% or about 30% of the time was typical of most TCR beta V segments in an earlier analysis. Among TCR beta chains of equal frequency, HLA-associated ones were more clonally expanded in a later analysis.

Regarding donors, all were healthy bone marrow donors. This CDR3 has 15 amino acids. CDR1 and CDR2 from the germline V gene are SGHTA and FQGNSA. Primers: 60 Vbeta forward and 13 Jbeta reverse. This table comes from immunoSEQ multiplex PCR, and its TCRdb copy is limited to in-frame clones, with some not included. In the table there are about 140,000 clones, over 65% of which are singletons. Points on this clone: The antigen is unknown. A read error may produce the germline difference seen at one junction end.

The sequence derives from a male donor in good health and CMV-seronegative. Input material: PBMCs. The chain is built from TRBV7-2 and TRBJ2-7, with 8 bases that match TRBD2. This CDR3 is CASSLAGFASYEQYF. The CDR3 DNA is TGTGCCAGCAGCCTAGCGGGCTTCGCCTCCTACGAGCAGTACTTC.